The entry below gives a single T cell receptor beta chain sequence along with its context. Produced via immunoSEQ multiplex PCR; TCRdb's table is partial and in-frame only. Found here are roughly 48,000 clones, approximately 80% of them singletons; the top ten hold around a fifth. This specimen belongs to a study of blood T cell repertoires in COVID-19. The CDR3 spans 16 residues. Trimming removed 11 bases from V and 0 bases from J; junction bases left unmatched: 11. This receptor was identified in a human donor with active or convalescent COVID-19. The donor label of this sample is uncertain. The genes are TRBV6-7 and TRBJ2-1; 9 bases fit TRBD1. TRBV6-7 is recorded as an ORF, its role being uncertain. The source material was peripheral blood. CDR3: CAGGKQGANSYNEQFF. DNA for the CDR3: TGTGCCGGGGGGAAACAGGGGGCGAACTCCTACAATGAGCAGTTCTTC.